Listed below are T cell receptor beta chains from one sample, sequenced in a study of blood T cell repertoires in COVID-19. TCRdb keeps only in-frame clones here, not all; method: immunoSEQ multiplex PCR. Counted here are 350,000 to 450,000 clones, nearly 90% occurring once; the ten biggest clones make up around 1.5%. Sequencing was carried out using PBMCs or T cells enriched from blood (not recorded which). The receptor source for this set is a woman between 18 and 29 years old who had been exposed to COVID-19. Each CDR3 is given with its conserved first and last residue. A D gene is named only where the DNA matches it firmly. Part of the rows lack a size; the others show once, few, many or a class for expanded clones.

j_gene: TRBJ1-1
abundance: many
d_gene: -
v_gene: TRBV5-8
CDR3nt: TGTGCCAGCAGAAGGGGGGGGACAACGGACACTGAAGCTTTCTTT
CDR3aa: CASRRGGTTDTEAFF

j_gene: TRBJ1-2
abundance: -
d_gene: TRBD1
v_gene: TRBV5-6
CDR3nt: TGTGCCAGCAGCTTCGGACAGGGGGCAAATGGCTACACCTTC
CDR3aa: CASSFGQGANGYTF

j_gene: TRBJ2-6
abundance: -
d_gene: -
v_gene: TRBV27
CDR3nt: TGTGCCAGCAGTAGCATACTCACGGGGGCCAACGTCCTGACTTTC
CDR3aa: CASSSILTGANVLTF

j_gene: TRBJ1-5
abundance: -
d_gene: TRBD1
v_gene: TRBV18
CDR3nt: TGTGCCAGCTCACCAAACACAGGGGGGTACGATCAGCCCCAGCATTTT
CDR3aa: CASSPNTGGYDQPQHF

j_gene: TRBJ2-2
abundance: few
d_gene: TRBD2
v_gene: TRBV2
CDR3nt: TGTGCCAGCAGTGAAGCCTATGGGTTTAGCGGGAGGAGCGCCGGGGAGCTGTTTTTT
CDR3aa: CASSEAYGFSGRSAGELFF

j_gene: TRBJ1-3
abundance: -
d_gene: -
v_gene: TRBV11-2
CDR3nt: TGTGCCAGCAGCCTCGGGCAGGGTTCTGGAAACACCATATATTTT
CDR3aa: CASSLGQGSGNTIYF

j_gene: TRBJ2-7
abundance: -
d_gene: -
v_gene: TRBV18
CDR3nt: TGTGCCAGCTCACCAGGGGACGGGGGTCACTACGAGCAGTACTTC
CDR3aa: CASSPGDGGHYEQYF

j_gene: TRBJ1-6
abundance: -
d_gene: -
v_gene: TRBV30
CDR3nt: TGTGCCTCCCCGATGGACAGCAATTCACCCCTCCACTTT
CDR3aa: CASPMDSNSPLHF

j_gene: TRBJ1-1
abundance: -
d_gene: TRBD1
v_gene: TRBV24-1
CDR3nt: TGTGCCACCAGTGATTTGACAGGGGTGCGAGCTTTCTTT
CDR3aa: CATSDLTGVRAFF

j_gene: TRBJ2-2
abundance: few
d_gene: TRBD1
v_gene: TRBV5-1
CDR3nt: TGCGCCAGCAGCTTGATTTGGGGAACAGGGGAAAACACCGGGGAGCTGTTTTTT
CDR3aa: CASSLIWGTGENTGELFF

j_gene: TRBJ1-3
abundance: -
d_gene: -
v_gene: TRBV7-9
CDR3nt: TGTGCCAGCAAAAAGCCCACCGGAAACACCATATATTTT
CDR3aa: CASKKPTGNTIYF

j_gene: TRBJ1-1
abundance: -
d_gene: -
v_gene: TRBV9
CDR3nt: TGTGCCAGCAGCGTACAGAACACTGAAGCTTTCTTT
CDR3aa: CASSVQNTEAFF

j_gene: TRBJ1-2
abundance: -
d_gene: -
v_gene: TRBV3-1/TRBV3-2
CDR3nt: TGTGCCAGCAGCCAAGATGGACAAGACTATGGCTACACCTTC
CDR3aa: CASSQDGQDYGYTF

j_gene: TRBJ1-1
abundance: -
d_gene: -
v_gene: TRBV28
CDR3nt: TGTGCCAGCAGGACAGCTTTATACACTGAAGCTTTCTTT
CDR3aa: CASRTALYTEAFF

j_gene: TRBJ2-1
abundance: -
d_gene: -
v_gene: TRBV15
CDR3nt: TGTGCCACCCTGGGAGGGGGTGAGCAGTTCTTC
CDR3aa: CATLGGGEQFF

j_gene: TRBJ1-6
abundance: -
d_gene: TRBD1
v_gene: TRBV5-1
CDR3nt: TGCGCCAGCAGGGAAAACAGGGGTTCGAATAATTCACCCCTCCACTTT
CDR3aa: CASRENRGSNNSPLHF

j_gene: TRBJ1-4
abundance: -
d_gene: TRBD1
v_gene: TRBV14
CDR3nt: TGTGCCAGCAGCTGGACAGGGCTGAATAATGAAAAACTGTTTTTT
CDR3aa: CASSWTGLNNEKLFF

j_gene: TRBJ2-5
abundance: -
d_gene: -
v_gene: TRBV19
CDR3nt: TGTGCCAGTAGTGTAAGGGGCCAAGAGACCCAGTACTTC
CDR3aa: CASSVRGQETQYF